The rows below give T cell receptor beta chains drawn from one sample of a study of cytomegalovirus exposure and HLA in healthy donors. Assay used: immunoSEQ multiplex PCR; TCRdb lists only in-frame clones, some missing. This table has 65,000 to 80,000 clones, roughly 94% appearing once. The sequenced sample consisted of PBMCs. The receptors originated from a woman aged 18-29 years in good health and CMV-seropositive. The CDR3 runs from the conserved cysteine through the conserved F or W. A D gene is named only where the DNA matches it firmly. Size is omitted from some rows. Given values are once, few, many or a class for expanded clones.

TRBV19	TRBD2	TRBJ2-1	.	TGTGCCAGTAGTATAGGTGGGAGGGCCTCGGAGCAGTTCTTC	CASSIGGRASEQFF
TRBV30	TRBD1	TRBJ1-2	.	TGTGCCTGGAGTGAAAACGACAGGGCCTATGGCTACACCTTC	CAWSENDRAYGYTF
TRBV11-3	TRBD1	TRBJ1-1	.	TGTGCCAGCAGCCCGTGGACAGGGAAAAACACTGAAGCTTTCTTT	CASSPWTGKNTEAFF
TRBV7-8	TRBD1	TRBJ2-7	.	TGTGCCAGCAGCTTAGTTGTTATTCGGGCAGGGGGTGATTACGAGCAGTACTTC	CASSLVVIRAGGDYEQYF
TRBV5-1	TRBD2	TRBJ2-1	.	TGCGCCAGCCGGCGGGGAACGGGAGGGGGGAATGAGCAGTTCTTC	CASRRGTGGGNEQFF
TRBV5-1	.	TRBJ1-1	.	TGCGCCAGCAGCTTGATAGGGGATACTGAAGCTTTCTTT	CASSLIGDTEAFF
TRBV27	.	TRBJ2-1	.	TGTGCCAGCAGGGACAACGACGCGCTCGGGTTAAATGAGCAGTTCTTC	CASRDNDALGLNEQFF
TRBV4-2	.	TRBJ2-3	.	TGTGCCAGCAGCCAAGGAACGGGGAGCACAGATACGCAGTATTTT	CASSQGTGSTDTQYF
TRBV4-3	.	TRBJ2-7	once	TGCGCCAGCAGCCAAGATCAGGGTCCCTACGAGCAGTACTTC	CASSQDQGPYEQYF
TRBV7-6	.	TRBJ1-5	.	TGTGCCAGCAGCTTAGGGGGACAACCTTGGACCCAGCATTTT	CASSLGGQPWTQHF
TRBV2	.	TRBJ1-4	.	TGTGCCAGCAGGGACAGAACTAATGAAAAACTGTTTTTT	CASRDRTNEKLFF
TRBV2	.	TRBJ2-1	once	TGTGCCAGCTCCTGGACAGTTCTGAATGAGCAGTTCTTC	CASSWTVLNEQFF
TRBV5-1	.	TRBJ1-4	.	TGCGCCAGCAGCTTGGATCAGGATGAAAAACTGTTTTTT	CASSLDQDEKLFF
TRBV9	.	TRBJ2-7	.	TGTGCCAGCAGCGAGGGGCAGGATACCTACGAGCAGTACTTC	CASSEGQDTYEQYF
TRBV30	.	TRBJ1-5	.	TGTGCCTGGGCCAGAAGCAATCAGCCCCAGCATTTT	CAWARSNQPQHF
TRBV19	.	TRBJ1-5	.	TGTGCCAGTAGTATAGGGGGCGAACTGTGGCAGCCCCAGCATTTT	CASSIGGELWQPQHF
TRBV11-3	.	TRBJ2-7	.	TGTGCCAGCAGCTTTCTGGAGACCTACGAGCAGTACTTC	CASSFLETYEQYF
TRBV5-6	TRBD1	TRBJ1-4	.	TGTGCCAGCAGCACCGGACAGGGGGTAGGGGAAAAACTGTTTTTT	CASSTGQGVGEKLFF
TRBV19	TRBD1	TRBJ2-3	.	TGTGCCAGTAGCCTCGGGACAGGGAACACAGATACGCAGTATTTT	CASSLGTGNTDTQYF
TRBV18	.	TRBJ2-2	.	TGTGCCAGCTCACCACAAGGGGCAGGGAACACCGGGGAGCTGTTTTTT	CASSPQGAGNTGELFF
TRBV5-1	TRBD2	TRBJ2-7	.	TGCGCCAGCAGCTTCTTGCCAGCGGGGGAATCCGAGCAGTACTTC	CASSFLPAGESEQYF
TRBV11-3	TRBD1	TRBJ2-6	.	TGTGCCAGCAGCTCGGGACAGGGAGCCGGATCCGGGGCCAACGTCCTGACTTTC	CASSSGQGAGSGANVLTF
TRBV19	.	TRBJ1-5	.	TGTGCCAGTAGTTACCAGGGTTTGAGCAATCAGCCCCAGCATTTT	CASSYQGLSNQPQHF
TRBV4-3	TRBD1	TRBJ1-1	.	TGCGCCAGCAGCCGGACAGGGAACACTGAAGCTTTCTTT	CASSRTGNTEAFF
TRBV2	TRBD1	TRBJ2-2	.	TGTGCCAGCAGTGGGGACAGGGGTGCCACCGGGGAGCTGTTTTTT	CASSGDRGATGELFF
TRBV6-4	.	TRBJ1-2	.	TGTGCCAGCAGTGGACAGGCCTATGGCTACACCTTC	CASSGQAYGYTF
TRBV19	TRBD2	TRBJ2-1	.	TGTGCCAGTAGTCTCTCTAGCGGGGTGCACAATGAGCAGTTCTTC	CASSLSSGVHNEQFF
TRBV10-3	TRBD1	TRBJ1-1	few	TGTGCCATCAGTTCTTCCGGGACAGGGGTTTGGGGTAACACTGAAGCTTTCTTT	CAISSSGTGVWGNTEAFF
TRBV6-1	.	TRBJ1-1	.	TGTGCCAGCAGTGAGGGCAGGACTCCCCCTGAAGCTTTCTTT	CASSEGRTPPEAFF
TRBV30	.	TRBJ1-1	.	TGTGCCTGGAGTTCTCGGGTGGGGCCAAATGAAGCTTTCTTT	CAWSSRVGPNEAFF
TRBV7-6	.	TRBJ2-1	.	TGTGCCAGCAGCTTATTGACTCACCGGTCGAATGAGCAGTTCTTC	CASSLLTHRSNEQFF
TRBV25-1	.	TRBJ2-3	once	TGTGCCAGCAGTGATGACAGAGGCACAGATACGCAGTATTTT	CASSDDRGTDTQYF
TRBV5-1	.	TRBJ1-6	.	TGCGCCAGCAGCTTTACTCGCGATGGTAATTCACCCCTCCACTTT	CASSFTRDGNSPLHF
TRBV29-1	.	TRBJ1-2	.	TGCAGCGTTGACAGTTACTATGGCTACACCTTC	CSVDSYYGYTF
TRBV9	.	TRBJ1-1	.	TGTGCCAGCAGCGTAGGGCCGCGGACTGAAGCTTTCTTT	CASSVGPRTEAFF
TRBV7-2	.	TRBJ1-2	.	TGTGCCAGCAGCTTAGTGGGGGGTCGGGGCCGTAACTATGGCTACACCTTC	CASSLVGGRGRNYGYTF
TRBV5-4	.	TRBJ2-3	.	TGTGCCAGCAGCCCAGACTGGCCTCCCGGAGATACGCAGTATTTT	CASSPDWPPGDTQYF
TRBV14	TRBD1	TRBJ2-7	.	TGTGCCAGCAGCCATTTCGGGACAGGCCCCTACGAGCAGTACTTC	CASSHFGTGPYEQYF
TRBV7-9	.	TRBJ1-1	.	TGTGCCAGCAGCCCATGGAACACTGAAGCTTTCTTT	CASSPWNTEAFF
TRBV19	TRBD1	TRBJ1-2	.	TGTGCCAGTAGTGGTTGGGACAGGGCTAACTATGGCTACACCTTC	CASSGWDRANYGYTF
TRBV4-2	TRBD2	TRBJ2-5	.	TGTGCCAGCAGCCAGGAGCGGGAGAGGAATCAAGAGACCCAGTACTTC	CASSQERERNQETQYF
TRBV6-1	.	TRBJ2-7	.	TGTGCCAGCAGCGGACATCCTAGCTCCTACGAGCAGTACTTC	CASSGHPSSYEQYF
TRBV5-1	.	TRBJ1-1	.	TGCGCCAGCAGCTTGGGGGACACGTACACTGAAGCTTTCTTT	CASSLGDTYTEAFF
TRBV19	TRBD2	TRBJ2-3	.	TGTGCCAGTAGTTCCCCTAGCGGGGGGTCTGATACGCAGTATTTT	CASSSPSGGSDTQYF
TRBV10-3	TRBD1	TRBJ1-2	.	TGTGCCACGAGGGACAGGGGGTTGGACTATGGCTACACCTTC	CATRDRGLDYGYTF
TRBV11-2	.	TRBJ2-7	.	TGTGCCAGCAGCTTAGAGGCTAGCGCACCCTACGAGCAGTACTTC	CASSLEASAPYEQYF
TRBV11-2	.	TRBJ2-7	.	TGTGCCAGCCGAAGTGTCGGGCGGGTCTCCTACGAGCAGTACTTC	CASRSVGRVSYEQYF
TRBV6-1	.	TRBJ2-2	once	TGTGCCAGCAGTGAAGGGACAGCCACGAACACCGGGGAGCTGTTTTTT	CASSEGTATNTGELFF
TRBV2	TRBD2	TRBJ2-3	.	TGTGCCAGCAGTGAATCGACTAGCGGGAGGGCCCGGCACACAGATACGCAGTATTTT	CASSESTSGRARHTDTQYF
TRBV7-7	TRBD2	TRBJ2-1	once	TGTGCCAGCAGCTTAGAGGGGACTAGCGGGAACAATGAGCAGTTCTTC	CASSLEGTSGNNEQFF
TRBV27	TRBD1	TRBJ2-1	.	TGTGCCAGCAGCTTTGGACAGGGGCTGAACAACGATGAGCAGTTCTTC	CASSFGQGLNNDEQFF
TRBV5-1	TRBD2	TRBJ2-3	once	TGCGCCAGCAGCTTGGCCAGGGACTACTTAACAGATACGCAGTATTTT	CASSLARDYLTDTQYF
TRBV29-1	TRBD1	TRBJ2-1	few	TGCAGCGTTGAAGATTTCCGGGAACAGGGGAATGAGCAGTTCTTC	CSVEDFREQGNEQFF
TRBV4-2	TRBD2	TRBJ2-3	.	TGTGCCAGCAGCCAAGACCCTGCGGGGGGGTTGGGTACGCAGTATTTT	CASSQDPAGGLGTQYF
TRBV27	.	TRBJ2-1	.	TGTGCCAGCAGTTGGGCTATCTTACGTGAGCAGTTCTTC	CASSWAILREQFF